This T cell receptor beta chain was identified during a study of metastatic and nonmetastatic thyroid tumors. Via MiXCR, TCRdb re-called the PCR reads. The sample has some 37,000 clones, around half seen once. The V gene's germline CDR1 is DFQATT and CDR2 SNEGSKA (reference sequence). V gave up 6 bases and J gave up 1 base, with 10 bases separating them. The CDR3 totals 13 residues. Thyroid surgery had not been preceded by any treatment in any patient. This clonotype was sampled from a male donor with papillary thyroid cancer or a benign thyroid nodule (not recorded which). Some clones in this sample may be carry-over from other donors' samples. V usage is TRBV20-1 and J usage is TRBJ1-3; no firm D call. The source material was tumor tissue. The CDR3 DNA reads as TGCAGTGCCATCGGCCGATCTGGAAACACCATATATTTT. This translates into CSAIGRSGNTIYF.